One and the same sample provided the 23 T cell receptor beta chains below, sequenced in a study of early T cells in non-severe SARS-CoV-2 infection. TCRdb reprocessed the 5' RACE reads with MiXCR, giving one entry per CDR3 protein. Of tens of thousands of distinct CDR3 sequences in the sample, approximately 8% were seen once. The source was whole blood, collected at baseline. The receptors were sampled from an adult who was a healthcare worker with PCR-confirmed SARS-CoV-2 infection or an uninfected control (not recorded which).

This clonotype appeared many times. V and J are TRBV20-1 and TRBJ1-1, with 7 nucleotides matching TRBD1. Germline CDR1 is DFQATT and CDR2 is SNEGSKA (reference sequence). CDR3 size: 12 residues. V was clipped by 2 bases and J by 3 bases; unmatched bases: 0. The CDR3 DNA reads as TGCAGTGCTAGACAGGGGGACACTGAAGCTTTCTTT. Residues: CSARQGDTEAFF.

Many counts were recorded for this clonotype. V is TRBV19 and J is TRBJ1-2, with a possible D match to TRBD1 (5 bases). Germline CDR1 is LNHDA and CDR2 is SQIVND (reference sequence). V was cut by 3 bases and J by 0 bases, with 11 bases left in between. This CDR3 is 15 amino acids long. CDR3 DNA: TGTGCCAGTAGTATTGGGACGTCGACTAACTATGGCTACACCTTC. The encoded protein is CASSIGTSTNYGYTF.

The chain employs TRBV3-1 and TRBJ1-2; TRBD1 agrees at 11 bases. V gave up 0 bases and J gave up 4 bases; unmatched junction bases: 4. Germline CDR1 and CDR2: LGHDT and YNNKEL (reference sequence). CDR3 length: 16 amino acids. The CDR3 sequence is CASSQDRTGGFYGYTF. CDR3 nucleotides: TGTGCCAGCAGCCAAGATCGGACAGGGGGCTTCTATGGCTACACCTTC. The entire variable domain, with the rest obtained from reference TRBV3-1 and TRBJ1-2, is as follows: DTAVSQTPKYLVTQMGNDKSIKCEQNLGHDTMYWYKQDSKKFLKIMFSYNNKELIINETVPNRFSPKSPDKAHLNLHINSLELGDSAVYFCASSQDRTGGFYGYTFGSGTRLTVV.

In this sample, this clonotype turned up once. The chain couples TRBV18 to TRBJ2-5; D ambiguous. This CDR3 has 14 amino acids. Germline V lookup: CDR1 KGHSH, CDR2 LQKENI. Deletions cut 0 bases from V and 7 bases from J, with 12 bases between. The CDR3 DNA reads as TGTGCCAGCTCACCACCGGCCCAGGCAGCGACCCAGTACTTC. Amino acid sequence: CASSPPAQAATQYF.

This clonotype was detected a few times. The V call is TRBV5-1, the J call TRBJ2-7; 10 bases line up with TRBD2. CDR3 length: 14 amino acids. J gave up 5 bases and V 3 bases, and 5 bases lay outside the gene matches. Germline CDR1 SGHRS, CDR2 YFSETQ. The CDR3 here is CASSSGTSANEQYF. The CDR3 nucleotides are TGCGCCAGCAGCTCCGGGACTAGCGCCAACGAGCAGTACTTC.

The chain joins TRBV10-2 to TRBJ1-2, with D unresolved. Per germline, CDR1 WSHSY and CDR2 SAAADI. This CDR3 is built from 15 residues. V dropped 5 bases and J dropped 7 bases, with 20 bases sitting between them. The CDR3 DNA reads as TGCGCCAGCAGTCCACCCGGCGCAGGCGGGCGTGGCTACACCTTC. It encodes CASSPPGAGGRGYTF.

This clonotype came up a few times. V usage is TRBV3-1 and J usage is TRBJ2-2; 8 positions match TRBD1. Looked up from germline, CDR1 is LGHDT and CDR2 is YNNKEL (reference sequence). Losses at the gene ends were 6 bases for V and 0 bases for J; bases not matched to a gene: 3. CDR3 length: 15 amino acids. In DNA form, the CDR3 reads TGTGCCAGCAGACGGACAGGGTCGAACACCGGGGAGCTGTTTTTT. Protein product: CASRRTGSNTGELFF.

The chain links TRBV2 to TRBJ2-2; TRBD1 agrees at 7 bases. Germline lookup yields CDR1 SNHLY and CDR2 FYNNEI. The V segment lost 6 bases and the J segment 2 bases; nucleotides outside the gene matches: 3. There are 14 residues in the CDR3. The CDR3 sequence is CASRGTVNTGELFF. CDR3 DNA: TGTGCCAGCAGGGGGACAGTAAACACCGGGGAGCTGTTTTTT.

This clonotype has just a few counts. The chain uses TRBV19 and TRBJ1-2, with 7 bases identical to TRBD1. The CDR3 length is 15 residues. Germline V CDR1 and CDR2: LNHDA, SQIVND (reference sequence). J gave up 7 bases and V 5 bases, and 13 bases lay outside the gene matches. The DNA of the CDR3 is TGTGCCAGTAGTCCGGGAGGCAGGGGGGCGCGTGGCTACACCTTC. Amino acids: CASSPGGRGARGYTF.

This clonotype turned up a few times. The chain has TRBV12-3 or TRBV12-4 and TRBJ2-1; TRBD2 might be the D (5 bases). The CDR3 has 16 amino acids. V was shortened by 6 bases and J by 7 bases, with 22 bases between the two germline ends. The CDR3 sequence is CASRSLTVAPGNEQFF. The DNA for the CDR3 is TGTGCCAGCAGATCACTGACTGTAGCGCCGGGGAATGAGCAGTTCTTC.

This clonotype was observed a handful of times. The chain is built from TRBV29-1 and TRBJ1-1; 7 positions match TRBD1. The CDR3 is made up of 13 amino acids. The V segment lost 6 bases and the J segment 2 bases; nucleotides outside the gene matches: 6. Looked up from germline, CDR1 is SQVTM and CDR2 is ANQGSEA. The CDR3 DNA follows: TGCAGCGTAGGGGACAGATCCAACACTGAAGCTTTCTTT. Its protein is CSVGDRSNTEAFF.

A few counts support this clonotype. The V gene is TRBV28, the J gene TRBJ2-3; the D gene is possibly TRBD2 (6 bases). Trimming took 3 bases from V and 0 from J, leaving 10 bases between them. Germline values: CDR1 MDHEN, CDR2 SYDVKM. The CDR3 extends over 15 amino acids. The CDR3 here is CASSLGGSSTDTQYF. CDR3 DNA sequence: TGTGCCAGCAGTTTGGGGGGATCAAGCACAGATACGCAGTATTTT.

The chain links TRBV18 to TRBJ2-7; D assignment may be TRBD1 or TRBD2 (5 bases each). Germline V CDR1 and CDR2: KGHSH, LQKENI. The CDR3 is 16 amino acids. Trimming pared 1 base from V and 2 bases from J, leaving 15 bases between. The CDR3 protein is CASSPRGRDGTYEQYF. The CDR3 DNA sequence: TGTGCCAGCTCACCACGGGGAAGGGACGGGACCTACGAGCAGTACTTC. The full variable domain, in which reference TRBV18 and TRBJ2-7 provide the parts outside the CDR3, is NAGVMQNPRHLVRRRGQEARLRCSPMKGHSHVYWYRQLPEEGLKFMVYLQKENIIDESGMPKERFSAEFPKEGPSILRIQQVVRGDSAAYFCASSPRGRDGTYEQYFGPGTRLTVT.

The gene calls are TRBV21-1 and TRBJ1-2; TRBD1 is the table's D call, not checked against the DNA. TRBV21-1 is tagged as a pseudogene. The CDR3 spans 15 residues. For the CDR3, the DNA is TGTGCCAGCAGCCCCCGAGGGACAGGGGAGGATGGCTACACCTTC. Translating it yields CASSPRGTGEDGYTF.

This clonotype occurred many times. The chain links TRBV11-2 to TRBJ2-2, with TRBD2 as a possible D gene (5 bases). This CDR3 is 13 amino acids long. Trimming pared 7 bases from V and 5 bases from J, leaving 11 bases between. Per the germline V gene, CDR1 is SGHAT and CDR2 is FQNNGV. The CDR3 DNA reads TGTGCCAGCAAGAGAGCGGCTACCGGGGAGCTGTTTTTT. Protein product: CASKRAATGELFF.

The chain is built from TRBV5-4 and TRBJ2-7, with D hard to call. Trimming took off 3 bases at V and 0 bases at J, with 16 bases between the two ends. CDR1 and CDR2 from the germline V gene are SGHNT and YYREEE (reference sequence). The CDR3 runs to 16 residues. CDR3 in DNA: TGTGCCAGCAGCTATCTAGGAATTCCAAGCTCCTACGAGCAGTACTTC. It is translated as CASSYLGIPSSYEQYF.

This clonotype was counted at least ten times. The rearrangement uses TRBV6-2 or TRBV6-3 and TRBJ1-2; TRBD1 might be the D (6 bases). Trimming left V 0 bases short and J 2 bases short, with 16 bases between. Germline CDR1 and CDR2: MNHEY and SVGEGT. This CDR3 is built from 17 residues. The CDR3 here is CASSYSEPRGLNYGYTF. The CDR3 coding sequence is TGTGCCAGCAGTTACTCAGAACCCAGGGGTCTGAACTATGGCTACACCTTC.

The rearrangement joins TRBV20-1 to TRBJ1-6, with D possibly matching TRBD1 (5 bases). The V end was cut by 5 bases, the J end by 5 bases, with 13 bases between. The V gene's germline CDR1 is DFQATT and CDR2 SNEGSKA (reference sequence). The CDR3 is 14 residues long. The CDR3 region is CSAPEGRNNSPLHF. As DNA, the CDR3 is TGCAGTGCTCCTGAGGGGAGGAATAATTCACCCCTCCACTTT.

This clonotype occurred a few times. V and J are TRBV7-8 and TRBJ2-1; 13 nucleotides line up with TRBD2. This CDR3 is 17 amino acids long. Germline V lookup: CDR1 SGHVS, CDR2 FQNEAQ. V lost 4 bases and J lost 0; bases outside the gene matches: 3. The CDR3 DNA reads as TGTGCCAGCAGCTGGGGACTAGCGGGGAGCTCCTACAATGAGCAGTTCTTC. Translating it yields CASSWGLAGSSYNEQFF.

This clonotype was detected a few times. The chain employs TRBV27 and TRBJ2-7, with TRBD2 matching 8 bases. CDR3 length: 16 amino acids. With 4 bases clipped from V and 3 bases from J, the junction kept 11 bases outside the gene matches. CDR1 and CDR2 (germline): MNHEY, SMNVEV (reference sequence). The CDR3 here is CASSSSRGAGVYEQYF. CDR3 nucleotides: TGTGCCAGCAGTTCCTCCCGTGGAGCGGGAGTCTACGAGCAGTACTTC.

This clonotype was recorded many times. J is TRBJ2-7 and V is TRBV24-1; 7 bases agree with TRBD1. The CDR3 covers 13 residues. V dropped 3 bases and J dropped 3; count of bases not matched to a gene: 1. CDR1 is KGHDR, CDR2 SFDVKD, per germline. CDR3 sequence reads: CATSDNRGYEQYF. The CDR3 DNA is TGTGCCACCAGTGATAACAGGGGCTACGAGCAGTACTTC.

There are a few counts of this clonotype. The chain combines TRBV12-3 or TRBV12-4 with TRBJ2-1, with TRBD2 matching over 7 bases. CDR3 length equals 13 residues. Trimming cost V 7 bases and J 3 bases; bases outside gene matches: 3. CDR3 protein: CASTGTNYNEQFF. CDR3 bases: TGTGCCAGCACCGGGACTAACTACAATGAGCAGTTCTTC.

The sample holds a few counts of this clonotype. J is TRBJ2-7 and V is TRBV19, with D maybe TRBD2 (6 bases). CDR3 length: 13 amino acids. Germline values: CDR1 LNHDA, CDR2 SQIVND (reference sequence). Trimming stripped 5 bases from V and 4 bases from J, with 12 bases between. Here the CDR3 DNA reads TGTGCCAGTAGTCCAGGGAGGAATTACGAGCAGTACTTC. This gives the protein CASSPGRNYEQYF.